This T cell receptor beta chain was sequenced in a study of beta chain features in type 1 diabetes (dated 2018 in TCRdb). Regarding the research as a whole: No differences in mean age, gender distribution, total cell number or subset yield were found between patients and healthy donors. A total of 107,917,701 sorted cells were examined across all samples, and a strong correlation was observed between cell number per subset and RNA yield. The study compared TCRB repertoires of sorted circulating CD4+ T cell subsets between recently diagnosed type 1 diabetes patients and matched healthy donors. Naive and central memory subsets were obtained from all 30 or so donors, but regulatory and stem cell-like memory subsets were isolated from only 8 patients and roughly 8 healthy donors. The paper's findings and limits, for the study overall: HLA sub-analyses involved small numbers of individuals, so any influence of HLA type on TCRB rearrangement remained unresolved. A moderate but significant shortening of TCRB CDR3 length was observed in type 1 diabetes patients in all four CD4+ subsets. The naive, central memory and regulatory TCRB repertoires appeared to resemble one another more closely among patients than among healthy donors. At VDJ recombination sites, patients with type 1 diabetes made fewer insertions and deleted more nucleotides, a pattern implying thymic rearrangement abnormalities. Because cDNA was sequenced instead of genomic DNA, highly expressing activated cells could be over-represented, though the groups showed no difference in activation or CD3 levels. PCR may preferentially amplify shorter templates, but because patient and control samples were amplified and corrected together, any resulting skew would affect both groups equally.

On this clone: The antigen this receptor binds is unknown. Base qualities are not at hand, and no much larger clone is one base apart.

From each donor, a single peripheral blood sample of 100 to 150 mL on average was drawn into heparinised tubes. A BD FACSAria II and a panel including CD45RO, CCR7, CD25, CD127, CD95 and CD27 were used to sort naive, central memory, regulatory and stem cell-like memory CD4+ T cells. Purity was above 98% for every sorted population. PBMCs were isolated right away by Lymphoprep density gradient centrifugation and were stained directly, without culture. So that batch effects would be minimized, each experiment stained and sorted samples in pairs, pairing one healthy donor with one patient. Trimming removed 8 bases from V and 6 bases from J; the gene matches leave 10 bases unexplained. Taken from the germline V gene, the CDR1 and CDR2 loops are MNHEY and SVGAGI. There are 15 amino acids in the CDR3, from cysteine to phenylalanine inclusive. The DNA shown is the 45-base CDR3, in frame from base 1. All of the isolated RNA was reverse transcribed with the High Capacity cDNA Reverse Transcription Kit, so expressed TCRB transcripts were sequenced. For stem cell-like memory T cell samples, survey-depth immunoSEQ sequencing was used, averaging around 1 million total reads per sample. Sorted cells were lysed in RLT buffer and RNA was extracted with DNase-treated RNeasy Micro or Mini kits, depending on cell number. Each cell subset was processed on its own to prevent cross-contamination, while patient and healthy donor samples were processed together. The immunoSEQ multiplex PCR was used to amplify TCRB sequences from cDNA, yielding 87-bp fragments that span the CDR3 region. Sequencing of the amplicons was done on the Illumina HiSeq platform. Per the original workflow: PCR bias was computationally corrected using synthetic template baselines, reads within Hamming distance 2 were collapsed, and singletons that could not be merged were discarded. Reads were aligned to IMGT to assign V, D and J genes, CDR3 length, and insertions or deletions at six rearrangement sites. Within each subset, clonotype counts were normalized to the number of sorted cells before true diversity and Gini coefficients were calculated with the tcR R package. The overlap coefficient, calculated on TCRB nucleotide sequences, was used to measure repertoire sharing. This is the immuneACCESS table as TCRdb keeps it, with only in-frame sequences that have V and J called. A part of the clones is gone; compared with another copy, unresolved V genes explain less than half, and the rest is unexplained. V and J calls and clone size follow that table, whereas D and trimming were derived from the DNA. The sample contains approximately 120,000 clones, 30% to 50% of them found a single time. 0.06% to 0.075% of the sample comes from the top ten.

Material for sequencing was stem cell memory CD4+ T cells from blood. Interpreted using the paper, the cell subset or site label stands for: stem cell-like memory CD4+ T cells. This clonotype originated in a woman between 18 and 30 years old in good health. The sequence is built from TRBV6-5 and TRBJ2-1, with 10 junctional bases fitting TRBD2. The DNA is TGTGCCAGCTTTAGACTAGCGGGTGCCCTCAATGAGCAGTTCTTC. This gives the protein CASFRLAGALNEQFF.